Presented here are 27 T cell receptor beta chains from one specimen sequenced in a study of blood T cells in healthy people across ages. The authors ran a second PCR of 7 to 11 cycles using a sample-barcoded 5' primer and a J-beta primer mix. Each CDR3 protein is one row after TCRdb ran MiXCR on the 5' RACE reads. The sample records about a million distinct CDR3 sequences, just over 50% being singletons. Sequencing input: blood. The receptors derive from a woman aged 55-69 years in good health.

The genes are TRBV28 and TRBJ2-1, with a possible D match to TRBD1 (6 bases). V lost 8 bases and J 2 bases, leaving 16 bases between the germline ends. Germline V gives CDR1 MDHEN, CDR2 SYDVKM. The CDR3 has 15 residues. The CDR3 sequence: CASRQGGDTYNEQFF. The CDR3 region has the DNA TGTGCCAGCCGCCAAGGGGGAGATACCTACAATGAGCAGTTCTTC.

The chain links TRBV27 to TRBJ1-1; D gene unclear. This CDR3 has 11 residues. Trimming stripped 9 bases from V and 8 bases from J, with 13 bases between. Germline V gene sequence: CDR1 MNHEY, CDR2 SMNVEV (reference sequence). CDR3 region: CASVGVDEAFF. In DNA form, the CDR3 reads TGTGCCAGTGTTGGGGTCGACGAAGCTTTCTTT.

J is TRBJ2-1 and V is TRBV27; D may be TRBD1 (6 bases). The CDR3 extends over 12 amino acids. Germline assignment: CDR1 MNHEY and CDR2 SMNVEV (reference sequence). The V end lost 5 bases, the J end lost 9 bases, and 11 bases lay between the germline ends. The CDR3 sequence: CASSVRGSEQFF. CDR3 DNA: TGTGCCAGCAGTGTCAGGGGTTCTGAGCAGTTCTTC.

This chain connects TRBV11-2 to TRBJ1-2; 11 bases align to TRBD1. Germline V gene lookup returns CDR1 SGHAT and CDR2 FQNNGV. The trim removed 4 bases at V and 5 bases at J, leaving 9 bases unmatched. The CDR3 loop spans 16 amino acids. The CDR3 loop reads CASSSPGQGAFYGYTF. In nucleotides, the CDR3 is TGTGCCAGCAGCTCACCCGGACAGGGGGCGTTTTATGGCTACACCTTC.

The table lists this clonotype with a few counts. The genes are TRBV20-1 and TRBJ2-3; no reliable D call. This CDR3 comprises 13 residues. Trimming shortened V by 3 bases and J by 2 bases, and 9 bases separated the two germline ends. Germline CDR1 is DFQATT and CDR2 is SNEGSKA (reference sequence). The CDR3 DNA is TGCAGTGCTAGGAGGAGACCCACAGATACGCAGTATTTT. Its translation is CSARRRPTDTQYF.

The rearrangement joins TRBV20-1 to TRBJ1-1, with 7 bases that match TRBD1. Germline CDR1 and CDR2: DFQATT and SNEGSKA (reference sequence). Trimming cost V 0 bases and J 5 bases; bases outside gene matches: 9. There are 15 residues in the CDR3. The CDR3 loop is CSARDKTGRGTEAFF. The CDR3 coding sequence is TGCAGTGCTAGAGATAAGACAGGGCGTGGGACTGAAGCTTTCTTT.

The chain recombines TRBV25-1 with TRBJ1-2; TRBD1 aligns across 10 bases. CDR3 length equals 14 residues. In germline, CDR1 is MGHDK, CDR2 SYGVNS. V dropped 2 bases and J dropped 6; count of bases not matched to a gene: 3. The DNA of the CDR3 is TGTGCCAGCAGTGAAATAGGGACAGGGGATGGCTACACCTTC. It encodes CASSEIGTGDGYTF.

This clonotype was picked up a small number of times. The V call is TRBV15, the J call TRBJ2-7, with 13 nucleotides matching TRBD2. After removal of 0 bases from V and 6 bases from J, the junction contained 8 bases not matched to a gene. The germline V gene encodes CDR1 LNHNV and CDR2 YYDKDF (reference sequence). The CDR3 runs to 17 residues. The CDR3 nucleotides read TGTGCCACCAGCAGAGATTTTGCGGGACTAGCGGGAACCGAGCAGTACTTC. Translated, it gives CATSRDFAGLAGTEQYF. Full variable domain (rest looked up from reference TRBV15 and TRBJ2-7): DAMVIQNPRYQVTQFGKPVTLSCSQTLNHNVMYWYQQKSSQAPKLLFHYYDKDFNNEADTPDNFQSRRPNTSFCFLDIRSPGLGDTAMYLCATSRDFAGLAGTEQYFGPGTRLTVT.

The chain uses TRBV9 and TRBJ2-1; D might be TRBD2 (6 bases). Germline V lookup: CDR1 SGDLS, CDR2 YYNGEE. The CDR3 totals 14 residues. The V end was cut by 4 bases, the J end by 5 bases, with 13 bases between. CDR3 residues: CASSHTGEHNEQFF. In DNA form, the CDR3 reads TGTGCCAGCAGCCACACGGGGGAACACAATGAGCAGTTCTTC.

CDR3: CSAVGGLGGNEQFF. CDR3 coding DNA: TGCAGCGCCGTGGGGGGCCTGGGAGGGAATGAGCAGTTCTTC. The V call is TRBV29-1, the J call TRBJ2-1; D is possibly TRBD2 (7 bases). In germline, CDR1 is SQVTM, CDR2 ANQGSEA. The CDR3 contains 14 residues. Trimming removed 7 bases at V and 7 bases at J, with 20 bases between.

Concerning this clonotype itself: One end of the junction varies from germline; a read error may be responsible. This sequence joins TRBV5-6 and TRBJ2-4, with D tentatively TRBD1 or TRBD2 (5 bases each). The J call may not be correct, given that the DNA end is closer to TRBJ2-7. This CDR3 region has 15 residues. Germline CDR1 reads SGHDT; CDR2 reads YYEEEE. The CDR3 here is CASSLVPGSSHEQYF. The CDR3 DNA is TGTGCCAGCAGCTTAGTTCCAGGGAGCTCCCACGAGCAGTACTTC.

This chain joins TRBV10-3 and TRBJ1-3; weak D call: TRBD1 (5 bases). The CDR3 has 14 residues. Germline V gene lookup returns CDR1 ENHRY and CDR2 SYGVKD. V lost 4 bases, J lost 0 bases, and 7 bases lay in between. CDR3 in amino acids: CAISGDLSGNTIYF. Written as DNA, the CDR3 is TGTGCCATCAGTGGGGACCTCTCTGGAAACACCATATATTTT.

The rearrangement links TRBV28 to TRBJ1-2; weak D call: TRBD1 (5 bases). The CDR3 runs to 13 residues. The germline V and J ends were trimmed by 4 bases and 4 bases, with 10 bases remaining between them. CDR1 is MDHEN, CDR2 SYDVKM, per germline. The CDR3 region is CASSSRASYGYTF. CDR3 DNA sequence: TGTGCCAGCAGTTCCAGGGCGAGCTATGGCTACACCTTC.

The V and J genes are TRBV12-3 or TRBV12-4 and TRBJ2-7; 8 positions match TRBD1. The J segment lost 7 bases and the V segment lost 6 bases, leaving 8 bases of the junction unmatched. CDR3 size: 13 residues. CDR3 in DNA: TGTGCCAGCAGCAACCCCAGGGGGCGTGAGCAGTACTTC. Amino acids: CASSNPRGREQYF.

This clonotype has a single count. The chain recombines TRBV7-9 with TRBJ2-5, with D possibly being TRBD2 (6 bases). The DNA end lines up better with TRBJ2-7; the J call may be wrong. The V gene's germline CDR1 is SEHNR and CDR2 FQNEAQ (reference sequence). The CDR3 extends over 11 amino acids. The CDR3 DNA is TGTGCCAGCTCGGAGGGTCACGAGCAGTACTTC. Protein sequence: CASSEGHEQYF.

The rearrangement joins TRBV12-3 or TRBV12-4 to TRBJ1-5, with D possibly being TRBD1 (5 bases). Trimming shortened V by 5 bases and J by 2 bases, and 13 bases separated the two germline ends. The CDR3 is 15 residues long. The CDR3 DNA reads TGTGCCAGCAGTCCGGGGGACCCCGGCAATCAGCCCCAGCATTTT. Protein product: CASSPGDPGNQPQHF.

The chain combines TRBV27 with TRBJ2-7; TRBD2 agrees at 12 bases. Trimming took 7 bases from V and 5 from J; bases not matched to a gene: 3. In germline, CDR1 is MNHEY, CDR2 SMNVEV (reference sequence). The length of the CDR3 is 13 residues. CDR3 residues: CASKGLAGNEQYF. DNA for the CDR3: TGTGCCAGCAAGGGACTAGCGGGTAACGAGCAGTACTTC.

The rearrangement joins TRBV7-2 to TRBJ2-7; weak D call: TRBD2 (6 bases). CDR1 and CDR2 (germline): SGHTA, FQGNSA. This CDR3 has 15 residues. V shed 5 bases and J shed 3 bases, with 17 bases lying between them. The CDR3 sequence is CASSPSGLPFYEQYF. CDR3 nucleotides: TGTGCCAGCAGCCCCTCGGGACTTCCCTTCTACGAGCAGTACTTC.

V is TRBV5-5 and J is TRBJ2-5; D gene uncertain. Deletions cut 0 bases from V and 11 bases from J, with 17 bases between. CDR3 size: 14 residues. The V gene's germline CDR1 is SGHKS and CDR2 YYEKEE (reference sequence). In DNA, the CDR3 is TGTGCCAGCAGCTTGGCCGCAGCATTCAATGAGCAGTACTTC. Its protein is CASSLAAAFNEQYF.

V gene TRBV28 combines with J gene TRBJ2-3, with TRBD2 matching 9 bases. CDR3 length: 12 amino acids. Germline V CDR1 and CDR2: MDHEN, SYDVKM. Losses at the gene ends were 6 bases for V and 6 bases for J; bases not matched to a gene: 1. CDR3: CASRSGRDTQYF. The DNA for the CDR3 is TGTGCCAGCAGGAGCGGGAGGGATACGCAGTATTTT.

This clonotype was counted only a few times. The chain is built from TRBV7-2 and TRBJ2-7; D is uncertain. Looked up from germline, CDR1 is SGHTA and CDR2 is FQGNSA. With 1 base removed from V and 2 bases from J, the gap between germline ends came to 9 bases. This CDR3 contains 14 residues. CDR3 DNA: TGTGCCAGCAGCTTAGTACGGAAACCCTACGAGCAGTACTTC. Residues: CASSLVRKPYEQYF.

This chain links TRBV7-2 with TRBJ2-7, with TRBD2 identical over 8 bases. Matching the DNA end better, TRBJ2-5 makes the J call doubtful. CDR1 and CDR2 (germline): SGHTA, FQGNSA. The CDR3 is made up of 15 amino acids. CDR3 nucleotide sequence: TGTGCCAGCAGCAGCGGGAGCCCCGCTGTGGAGACCCAGTACTTC. This encodes CASSSGSPAVETQYF.

V gene TRBV12-3 or TRBV12-4 combines with J gene TRBJ1-5; D call uncertain. V shed 10 bases and J shed 4 bases, with 14 bases lying between them. This CDR3 is 13 amino acids long. For the CDR3, the DNA is TGTGCCATCGCCCTCAGCCGTAATCAGCCCCAGCATTTT. Translated, it gives CAIALSRNQPQHF.

The CDR3 region has the DNA TGTGCCAGCAGCTGTAGGGCTCCCTACGAGCAGTACTTC. The encoded protein is CASSCRAPYEQYF. This sequence joins TRBV28 and TRBJ2-7; D is undetermined. This CDR3 spans 13 amino acids. Germline lookup yields CDR1 MDHEN and CDR2 SYDVKM. The V and J ends lost 6 bases and 2 bases respectively, with 11 bases between them.

This clonotype was observed a few times. The CDR3 DNA reads as TGCGCCAGCAGCTTAGTCGCAGGGTTGACGAATTCACCCCTCCACTTT. The encoded protein is CASSLVAGLTNSPLHF. The rearrangement uses TRBV5-1 and TRBJ1-6; a weak D match, TRBD1 (5 bases). V was trimmed by 2 bases and J by 7 bases, leaving 16 bases between them. This CDR3 contains 16 residues. Germline CDR1 SGHRS, CDR2 YFSETQ.

This clonotype turned up a few times. The chain joins TRBV4-2 to TRBJ1-2; TRBD1 is a possible D gene (5 bases). Germline CDR1 LGHNA, CDR2 YNFKEQ. V was cut by 1 base and J by 5 bases, with 23 bases left in between. The CDR3 contains 18 residues. The DNA of the CDR3 is TGTGCCAGCAGCCAAGGTGAGGGGCCCCAATCCGTAATTTATGGCTACACCTTC. Protein: CASSQGEGPQSVIYGYTF.

On this clonotype itself: The junction does not match germline at one end; this may be a read error. The chain has TRBV29-1 and TRBJ2-1; D possibly corresponds to TRBD1 (5 bases). This CDR3 region has 12 residues. In germline, CDR1 is SQVTM, CDR2 ANQGSEA. The CDR3 is CSAGFSHNEQFF. Here the CDR3 DNA reads TGCAGCGCAGGGTTCTCCCACAATGAGCAGTTCTTC.